This paragraph covers one T cell receptor beta chain sequence. The antigen remains unidentified. This sample is drawn from a study of beta chain features in type 1 diabetes. The isolated RNA, all of it, was reverse transcribed, so expressed TCRB transcripts were what got sequenced. Some clones are missing from TCRdb's copy, which holds only in-frame ones; the method was immunoSEQ multiplex PCR. The sample yields a few hundred thousand clones, around 12% seen once. Findings of the study overall: Relative to healthy donors, patients appeared to have naive, central memory and Treg TCRB repertoires that were more similar. Type 1 diabetes patients showed a moderate but significant shortening of TCRB CDR3s in all four CD4+ subsets.

V lost 3 bases and J lost 5; bases outside the gene matches: 8. CDR1 is SGHNT and CDR2 is YYREEE in the germline V gene (reference sequence). The CDR3 is made up of 16 amino acids. The sequence was obtained from a woman aged 18 to 35 with type 1 diabetes. J is TRBJ2-2 and V is TRBV5-4, with 9 bases matching TRBD1. Material: naive CD4+ T cells from blood. The CDR3: CASSWGTGRATGELFF. CDR3 in DNA: TGTGCCAGCAGCTGGGGGACAGGGAGAGCGACCGGGGAGCTGTTTTTT.